One T cell receptor (beta chain) is described in this entry. Which antigen it targets is not known. Base qualities are not at hand, and no much larger clone is one base apart. The sample comes from a study of shared clonotypes between healthy human individuals (dated by TCRdb to 2018 to 2020). About the study as a whole: A couple of women and a few men aged 18 to 49 years were included in the cohort. Per donor, three plates each were used for CD4 naive and CD4 memory, two for CD8 naive, and one for CD8 memory. To estimate repertoire size and how much clonotype sharing occurs between individuals, the study deeply sequenced the blood TCR repertoires of about five healthy adults. To increase sequencing depth and limit assay-specific biases, different laboratories used diverse techniques to prepare libraries and sequence TCR repertoires. Leukapheresis yielded between about 0.9 and 8.9 billion PBMCs per donor. Study-wide conclusions, independent of this receptor: Naive subsets generally had larger estimated clonotype richness than memory subsets did. Even with the large sequencing depth, rarefaction of the sorted-subset datasets indicated that sequencing was incomplete. When four donors were compared, the shared fraction of clonotypes was around 5.1% for naive CD4, less than 4% for naive CD8, 2.3% for memory CD4, and under 0.5% for memory CD8. Compared with non-shared clonotypes, the clonotypes found in all four sorted-subset donors had higher generation probabilities. The genetic and exposure-history diversity represented was limited by the small number of donors. Sampling was limited to blood, and TCR repertoires in tissue likely differ from TCR repertoires in blood. Based on pairwise subsampling, the degree of clonotype sharing among donors was expected to be affected by sequencing depth.

V loses 2 bases at its end and J loses 3 bases; junction bases beyond the gene matches: 8. From its cysteine to its phenylalanine, the CDR3 spans 15 amino acids. The retained sequence is limited to the CDR3, 45 bases, with the frame set at the first base. CDR1 and CDR2, looked up from the germline V gene (reference sequence), are SGHNT and YYREEE. Healthy HIV-negative adults with no recently reported acute infections or vaccinations were included as donors. Every donor was a Caucasian adult residing in Nashville, Tennessee, USA. CD4+ T cells were enriched through magnetic negative selection, after which naive cells were positively selected on CD45RA and the remaining negative fraction served as the memory subset. Blood was collected by leukapheresis, and PBMCs were isolated by Ficoll-Histopaque density gradient centrifugation and then cryopreserved in liquid nitrogen vapor phase. Analytical flow cytometry was used to check the purity and quantity of every magnetically sorted T cell population. Each sorted fraction had its genomic DNA isolated and then quantified by UV absorbance on a Nanodrop 2000c.

Using the deep immunoSEQ assay, multiplex PCR amplified TCR CDR3 regions from genomic DNA. For each cell subset, the extracted genomic DNA was distributed evenly across all wells of several immunoSEQ 96-well plates, and each plate served as one replicate. For sorted subsets, each replicate PCR was loaded with approximately 190 ng genomic DNA, equivalent to about 33,000 T cell genomes. The purified libraries were quantified using a Qubit 3.0 fluorometer, sized with a Bioanalyzer 2100, and then quantified again using the KAPA Library Quantification kit. A separate single-read 150-cycle Illumina NextSeq 550 flow cell was used to sequence each immunoSEQ 96-well plate. Regarding the original processing steps: The immunoSEQ output contained only junctional sequences without quality scores, so filtering could not match that applied to full-length reads. To assign V/J genes and CDR3, sequences were annotated against IMGT germline references using PyIR, a Python wrapper for IgBLAST v1.9. Reads with weak V/J assignments (E-value above 1e-6), missing CDR3, stop codons, out-of-frame junctions, or ambiguous translated residues were removed. V3J clonotypes were defined by identical inferred V gene, J gene, and CDR3 amino acid sequence. Percentage overlap between repertoires was computed as shared unique clonotypes divided by the size of the smaller repertoire. Repertoire richness was assessed with RTK rarefaction, the Chao1 estimator, and Recon v2.1 estimates of unobserved clonotypes. Generation probabilities for all TCRbeta clonotypes obtained by the gDNA method from several donors were computed using OLGA. TCRdb's version of the immuneACCESS table is confined to in-frame rearrangements and falls short of the full clone set. An unresolved V gene accounts for under half of the shortfall where checked; the remainder is of unknown origin. From that table come the V and J calls and clone size; the DNA was used to work out D and trimming. This sample comprises around 700,000 clones, 73% of them detected only once. Of the sample, around 2% falls within the top ten clones.

The sample was memory CD4+ T cells sorted from blood. The cell subset or site label on this specimen signifies: CD45RA-negative fraction. The chain is encoded by TRBV5-4 joined to TRBJ2-7, with 7 bases aligning to TRBD2. The TCR originated in a woman in her 30s in good health. The CDR3 corresponds to CASSLTGLPRYEQYF. The sequenced DNA: TGTGCCAGCAGCTTAACGGGACTACCTCGCTACGAGCAGTACTTC.